This passage covers 23 T cell receptor beta chains from one sample sequenced in a study of blood T cell repertoires in COVID-19. Profiled with immunoSEQ multiplex PCR; TCRdb holds only in-frame clones, not every one. The sample records fewer than 350,000 clones, roughly 90% being singletons. The sample consisted of PBMCs or T cells enriched from blood (not recorded which). Every receptor here comes from a woman aged 40-49 years who had recovered from COVID-19.

In nucleotides, the CDR3 is TGTGCCAGCCGGGGACTCCGGGGCTACACCTTC. As protein: CASRGLRGYTF. The rearrangement uses TRBV2 and TRBJ1-2; tentative D call: TRBD1 (5 bases). The V end was cut by 8 bases, the J end by 8 bases, with 12 bases between. This CDR3 is 11 amino acids long. Per germline, CDR1 SNHLY and CDR2 FYNNEI.

The chain has TRBV3-1 (or the pseudogene TRBV3-2) and TRBJ1-2, with D possibly being TRBD1 (5 bases). Germline loops: CDR1 LGHDT, CDR2 YNNKEL (reference sequence). CDR3 size: 14 residues. V shed 1 base and J shed 4 bases, with 10 bases lying between them. CDR3 in DNA: TGTGCCAGCAGCCAAGGGGGGGGAGGCTATGGCTACACCTTC. Amino acids: CASSQGGGGYGYTF.

The gene calls are TRBV5-4 and TRBJ2-5; 9 nucleotides agree with TRBD1. Germline V lookup: CDR1 SGHNT, CDR2 YYREEE (reference sequence). V shed 1 base and J 5 bases; nucleotides not matched to a gene: 9. The CDR3 is made up of 16 amino acids. The CDR3 DNA reads TGTGCCAGCAGCTTGCGGAGCAGGACAGGGGTTGAGACCCAGTACTTC. The encoded protein is CASSLRSRTGVETQYF.

This chain uses TRBV12-3 or TRBV12-4 with TRBJ2-3; D is unresolved. The CDR3 is 11 amino acids. V was cut by 7 bases and J by 0 bases, with 2 bases left in between. CDR3 in amino acids: CASTSTDTQYF. The CDR3 nucleotides are TGTGCCAGCACGAGCACAGATACGCAGTATTTT.

The chain joins TRBV7-3 to TRBJ2-1; D is perhaps TRBD1 (6 bases). The CDR3 is made up of 13 amino acids. Germline V gene data show CDR1 as SGHTA and CDR2 as FQGTGA. V dropped 5 bases and J dropped 9 bases, with 14 bases sitting between them. CDR3 sequence: CASSPTGSGEQFF. In DNA, the CDR3 is TGTGCCAGCAGCCCTACAGGGTCCGGTGAGCAGTTCTTC.

The chain carries TRBV5-1 and TRBJ1-1, with D possibly being TRBD1 (6 bases). Germline CDR1 is SGHRS and CDR2 is YFSETQ. V lost 4 bases and J 0 bases, leaving 13 bases between the germline ends. This CDR3 spans 15 amino acids. DNA of the CDR3: TGCGCCAGCAGCACGGATGGACAGTTGAACACTGAAGCTTTCTTT. Translating gives CASSTDGQLNTEAFF.

The rearrangement uses TRBV7-2 and TRBJ2-3; 16 bases line up with TRBD2. The CDR3 spans 17 residues. Germline CDR1 SGHTA, CDR2 FQGNSA. Losses at the gene ends were 5 bases for V and 6 bases for J; bases not matched to a gene: 8. The DNA for the CDR3 is TGTGCCAGCAGCGTCCCCGGGACTAGCGGGGGGGTGGATACGCAGTATTTT. Amino acid sequence: CASSVPGTSGGVDTQYF. Supplemented by reference TRBV7-2 and TRBJ2-3, the full variable domain reads GAGVSQSPSNKVTEKGKDVELRCDPISGHTALYWYRQSLGQGLEFLIYFQGNSAPDKSGLPSDRFSAERTGGSVSTLTIQRTQQEDSAVYLCASSVPGTSGGVDTQYFGPGTRLTVL.

This clone was observed once. V gene TRBV23-1 combines with J gene TRBJ2-5; 9 nucleotides line up with TRBD2. TRBV23-1 is labeled an ORF, and its function is uncertain. This CDR3 contains 21 residues. Losses at the gene ends were 6 bases for V and 0 bases for J; bases not matched to a gene: 23. In DNA, the CDR3 is TGCGCCAGCAGCCTCACCCCACAACCGGGACTAGCCGTATTGTACCAAGAGACCCAGTACTTC. The encoded protein is CASSLTPQPGLAVLYQETQYF.

V and J are TRBV20-1 and TRBJ1-5; TRBD1 is a possible D gene (5 bases). The length of the CDR3 is 14 residues. Trimming took 3 bases from V and 9 from J, leaving 18 bases between them. The germline gives CDR1 DFQATT, CDR2 SNEGSKA (reference sequence). The CDR3 nucleotides are TGCAGTGCTAGTGTGGGGGAGGTGGGAGGGCCCCAGCATTTT. It encodes CSASVGEVGGPQHF.

DNA of the CDR3: TGTGCCAGCAGCCTCCCGGGACTAGCGCTGAAAGGGGAGACCCAGTACTTC. It translates to CASSLPGLALKGETQYF. This sequence joins TRBV7-9 and TRBJ2-5; TRBD2 agrees at 10 bases. V trimming: 5 bases; J trimming: 5 bases; junction bases outside the gene matches: 14. There are 17 residues in the CDR3. The germline V gene encodes CDR1 SEHNR and CDR2 FQNEAQ (reference sequence).

The DNA for the CDR3 is TGTGCCAGTACCGGGAGGGGGCAGTTGGGTGGCTACACCTTC. Its protein product is CASTGRGQLGGYTF. V gene TRBV19 combines with J gene TRBJ1-2, with 7 nucleotides matching TRBD1. The ends lost 7 bases at V and 7 bases at J; junction bases unmatched: 12. This CDR3 comprises 14 residues. Germline assignment: CDR1 LNHDA and CDR2 SQIVND (reference sequence).

This clone was counted once. This chain connects TRBV6-5 to TRBJ2-5; 8 bases agree with TRBD2. After removal of 7 bases from V and 3 bases from J, the junction contained 4 bases not matched to a gene. Germline values: CDR1 MNHEY, CDR2 SVGAGI. The CDR3 spans 13 residues. The CDR3 reads CASTTSDEETQYF. CDR3 nucleotides: TGTGCCAGCACGACTAGCGATGAAGAGACCCAGTACTTC.

This clone has only a few counts. This rearrangement joins TRBV12-5 to TRBJ1-3, with D unresolved. The CDR3 extends over 14 amino acids. Between the trimmed V and J ends, which lost 3 bases and 0 bases, there was a span of 6 bases. The germline gives CDR1 LGHNT, CDR2 FRNRAP. The CDR3 loop reads CASGFGVSGNTIYF. As DNA, the CDR3 is TGTGCTAGTGGTTTTGGAGTCTCTGGAAACACCATATATTTT.

The chain links TRBV19 to TRBJ2-1, with 12 bases aligning to TRBD1. V gave up 3 bases and J gave up 6 bases; unmatched junction bases: 3. The CDR3 covers 15 residues. Germline-derived CDR1 and CDR2 are LNHDA and SQIVND (reference sequence). The chain's CDR3 is CASSMGQGASNEQFF. For the CDR3, the DNA is TGTGCCAGTAGTATGGGACAGGGGGCCTCCAATGAGCAGTTCTTC.

V gene TRBV18 combines with J gene TRBJ1-1, with D perhaps TRBD1 (5 bases). Germline CDR1 and CDR2: KGHSH and LQKENI. This CDR3 has 14 residues. The V gene lost 2 bases and the J gene lost 0 bases, with 7 bases spanning the gap. CDR3 DNA: TGTGCCAGCTCACCAGTAGGGGTGAACACTGAAGCTTTCTTT. Protein product: CASSPVGVNTEAFF.

The chain is built from TRBV6-5 and TRBJ1-1; 7 bases map to TRBD1. Germline CDR1 and CDR2: MNHEY and SVGAGI. The CDR3 contains 14 residues. V lost 6 bases, J lost 4 bases, and 8 bases stayed unmatched. The CDR3 coding sequence is TGTGCCAGCAGCGTAGGGGGCACGGCCACTGAAGCTTTCTTT. Encoded protein: CASSVGGTATEAFF.

The V and J genes are TRBV2 and TRBJ2-7; D possibly corresponds to TRBD1 (6 bases). The germline V gene encodes CDR1 SNHLY and CDR2 FYNNEI. Trimming left V 3 bases short and J 2 bases short, with 11 bases between. CDR3 length: 14 amino acids. This chain's CDR3 is CASSEQGKTYEQYF. The CDR3 DNA is TGTGCCAGCAGTGAGCAGGGGAAAACCTACGAGCAGTACTTC.

A single count supports this clone. The chain uses TRBV5-1 and TRBJ2-5; 7 positions agree with TRBD2. Per the germline V gene, CDR1 is SGHRS and CDR2 is YFSETQ. With V trimmed by 7 bases and J by 2 bases, 11 bases remained unmatched. The CDR3 contains 15 residues. The CDR3 coding sequence is TGCGCCAGCTCCCCCCGGGACTACAAGCAAGAGACCCAGTACTTC. This encodes CASSPRDYKQETQYF.

The chain carries TRBV6-1 and TRBJ1-5; TRBD1 aligns across 9 bases. This CDR3 spans 18 amino acids. Germline-derived CDR1 and CDR2 are MNHNS and SASEGT. Germline trimming cut 2 bases from V and 1 base from J; bases unmatched to any gene: 9. CDR3 sequence reads: CASSEHGQGYGSNQPQHF. Here the CDR3 DNA reads TGTGCCAGCAGTGAACATGGACAGGGGTATGGGAGCAATCAGCCCCAGCATTTT.

The J gene is TRBJ2-5, the V gene TRBV9; TRBD1 is a possible D gene (5 bases). Germline lookup yields CDR1 SGDLS and CDR2 YYNGEE. CDR3 length: 14 residues. Trimming took off 1 base at V and 2 bases at J, with 9 bases between the two ends. CDR3 in amino acids: CASSVQGAQETQYF. DNA for the CDR3: TGTGCCAGCAGCGTACAGGGCGCGCAAGAGACCCAGTACTTC.

This chain links TRBV5-1 with TRBJ1-4; TRBD1 is a possible D gene (5 bases). Looked up from germline, CDR1 is SGHRS and CDR2 is YFSETQ. The CDR3 sequence is 14 residues long. The V end was cut by 4 bases, the J end by 5 bases, with 12 bases between. CDR3 in amino acids: CASSQGGENEKLFF. For the CDR3, the DNA is TGCGCCAGCAGCCAGGGTGGGGAAAATGAAAAACTGTTTTTT.

This clone was detected only once. This chain uses TRBV3-1 (or the pseudogene TRBV3-2) with TRBJ1-2; D gene unclear. Looked up from germline, CDR1 is LGHDT and CDR2 is YNNKEL (reference sequence). CDR3 length: 14 amino acids. Deletions cut 0 bases from V and 6 bases from J, with 11 bases between. The CDR3, as DNA: TGTGCCAGCAGCCAAGACCGCACAGCCGATGGCTACACCTTC. Protein sequence: CASSQDRTADGYTF.

This chain joins TRBV4-1 and TRBJ1-4; 7 positions match TRBD1. Germline V lookup: CDR1 MGHRA, CDR2 YSYEKL. The CDR3 sequence is 14 residues long. J was trimmed by 6 bases and V by 5 bases; bases with no gene match: 6. The CDR3 is CASSSRQGDEKLFF. Written as DNA, the CDR3 is TGCGCCAGCAGCTCAAGACAGGGCGATGAAAAACTGTTTTTT.